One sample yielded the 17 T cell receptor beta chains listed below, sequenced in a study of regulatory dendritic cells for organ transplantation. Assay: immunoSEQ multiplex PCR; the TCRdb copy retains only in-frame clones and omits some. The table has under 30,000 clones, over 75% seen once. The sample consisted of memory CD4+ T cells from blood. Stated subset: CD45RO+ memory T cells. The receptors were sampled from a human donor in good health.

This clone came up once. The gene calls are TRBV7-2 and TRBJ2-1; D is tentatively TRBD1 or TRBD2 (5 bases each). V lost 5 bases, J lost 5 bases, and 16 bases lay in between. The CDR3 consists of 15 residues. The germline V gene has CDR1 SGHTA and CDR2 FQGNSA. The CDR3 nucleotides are TGTGCCAGCAGCAAAGGGACCGAAGCTCACAATGAGCAGTTCTTC. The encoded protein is CASSKGTEAHNEQFF.

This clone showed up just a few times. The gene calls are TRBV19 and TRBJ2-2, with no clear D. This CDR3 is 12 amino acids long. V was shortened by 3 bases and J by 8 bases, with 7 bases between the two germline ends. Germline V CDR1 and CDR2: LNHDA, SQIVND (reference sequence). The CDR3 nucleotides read TGTGCCAGTAGTATCCCCATGGGGGAGCTGTTTTTT. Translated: CASSIPMGELFF.

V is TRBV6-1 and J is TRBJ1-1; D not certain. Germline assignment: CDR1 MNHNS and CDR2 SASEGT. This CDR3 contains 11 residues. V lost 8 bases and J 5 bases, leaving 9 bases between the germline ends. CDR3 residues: CASVLQTEAFF. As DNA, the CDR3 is TGTGCCAGCGTATTACAGACTGAAGCTTTCTTT.

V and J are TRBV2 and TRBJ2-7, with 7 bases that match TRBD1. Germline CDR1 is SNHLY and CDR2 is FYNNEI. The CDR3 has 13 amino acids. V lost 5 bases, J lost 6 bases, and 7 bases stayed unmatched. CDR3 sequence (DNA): TGTGCCAGCAGTTTTCAAGGGACAGCCGAGCAGTACTTC. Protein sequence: CASSFQGTAEQYF.

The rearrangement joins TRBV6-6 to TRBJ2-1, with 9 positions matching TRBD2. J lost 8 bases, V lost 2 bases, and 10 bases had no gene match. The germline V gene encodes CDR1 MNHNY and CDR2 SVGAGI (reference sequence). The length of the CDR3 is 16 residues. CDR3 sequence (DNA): TGTGCCAGCAGTTACGGCGGGGGGGGACCGGGAGATGAGCAGTTCTTC. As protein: CASSYGGGGPGDEQFF.

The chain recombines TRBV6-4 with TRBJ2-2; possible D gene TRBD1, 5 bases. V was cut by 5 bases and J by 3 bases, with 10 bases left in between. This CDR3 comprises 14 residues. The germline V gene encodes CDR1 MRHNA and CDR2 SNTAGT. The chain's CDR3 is CASSRTQDTGELFF. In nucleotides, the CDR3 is TGTGCCAGCAGTAGAACACAGGACACCGGGGAGCTGTTTTTT.

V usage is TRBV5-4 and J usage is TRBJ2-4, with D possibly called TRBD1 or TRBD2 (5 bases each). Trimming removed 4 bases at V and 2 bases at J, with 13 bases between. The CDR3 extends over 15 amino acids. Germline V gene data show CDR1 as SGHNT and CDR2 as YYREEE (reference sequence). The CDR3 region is CASSPGGTTKNIQYF. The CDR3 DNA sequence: TGTGCCAGCAGCCCCGGTGGGACCACCAAAAACATTCAGTACTTC. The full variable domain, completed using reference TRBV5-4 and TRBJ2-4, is ETGVTQSPTHLIKTRGQQVTLRCSSQSGHNTVSWYQQALGQGPQFIFQYYREEENGRGNFPPRFSGLQFPNYSSELNVNALELDDSALYLCASSPGGTTKNIQYFGAGTRLSVL.

The CDR3 loop reads CASSQDPLNYGYTF. The CDR3 DNA reads TGCGCCAGCAGCCAAGATCCCCTTAACTATGGCTACACCTTC. The chain recombines TRBV4-1 with TRBJ1-2; D call uncertain. V was pared by 0 bases and J by 1 base, with 6 bases between. Germline V lookup: CDR1 MGHRA, CDR2 YSYEKL. The CDR3 sequence is 14 residues long.

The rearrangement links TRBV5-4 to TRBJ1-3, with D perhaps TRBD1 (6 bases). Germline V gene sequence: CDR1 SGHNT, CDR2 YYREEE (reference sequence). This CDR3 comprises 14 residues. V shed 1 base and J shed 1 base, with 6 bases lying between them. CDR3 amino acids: CASSLTGSGNTIYF. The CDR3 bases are TGTGCCAGCAGCTTGACAGGGTCTGGAAACACCATATATTTT.

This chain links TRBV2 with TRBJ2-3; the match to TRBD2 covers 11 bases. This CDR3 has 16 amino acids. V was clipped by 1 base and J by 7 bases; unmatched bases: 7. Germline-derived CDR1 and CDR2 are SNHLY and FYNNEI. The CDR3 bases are TGTGCCAGCAGTGAAGTAGGGACTAGCGGAAGAAATACGCAGTATTTT. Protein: CASSEVGTSGRNTQYF. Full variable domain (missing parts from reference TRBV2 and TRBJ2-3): EPEVTQTPSHQVTQMGQEVILRCVPISNHLYFYWYRQILGQKVEFLVSFYNNEISEKSEIFDDQFSVERPDGSNFTLKIRSTKLEDSAMYFCASSEVGTSGRNTQYFGPGTRLTVL.

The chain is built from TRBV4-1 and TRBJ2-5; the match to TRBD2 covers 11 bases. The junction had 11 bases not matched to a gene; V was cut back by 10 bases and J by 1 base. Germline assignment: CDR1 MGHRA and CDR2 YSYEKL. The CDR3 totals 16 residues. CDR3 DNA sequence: TGCGCCACCCGGGTAGCGGGGGGGCCGGGCCAAGAGACCCAGTACTTC. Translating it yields CATRVAGGPGQETQYF.

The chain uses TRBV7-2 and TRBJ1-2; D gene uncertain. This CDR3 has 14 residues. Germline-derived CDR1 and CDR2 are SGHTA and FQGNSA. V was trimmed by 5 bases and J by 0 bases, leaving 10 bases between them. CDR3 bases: TGTGCCAGCAGCGTATCCCGGGCTAACTATGGCTACACCTTC. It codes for CASSVSRANYGYTF.

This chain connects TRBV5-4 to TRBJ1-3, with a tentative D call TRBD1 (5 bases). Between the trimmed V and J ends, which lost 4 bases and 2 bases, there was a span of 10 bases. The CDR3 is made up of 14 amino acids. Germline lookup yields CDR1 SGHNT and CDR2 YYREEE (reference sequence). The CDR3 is CASSRDVTGNTIYF. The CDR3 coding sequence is TGTGCCAGCAGCCGGGACGTAACTGGAAACACCATATATTTT.

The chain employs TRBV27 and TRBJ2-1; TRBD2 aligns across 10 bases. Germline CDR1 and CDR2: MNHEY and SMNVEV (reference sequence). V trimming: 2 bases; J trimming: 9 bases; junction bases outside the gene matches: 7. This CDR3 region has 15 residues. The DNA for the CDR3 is TGTGCCAGCAGTTTACGACTAGCGGGCTTCGGTGAGCAGTTCTTC. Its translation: CASSLRLAGFGEQFF.

The CDR3 here is CASSEWGGENTEAFF. CDR3 DNA sequence: TGTGCCAGCAGTGAATGGGGGGGGGAGAACACTGAAGCTTTCTTT. The chain couples TRBV2 to TRBJ1-1, with D possibly TRBD1 on 5 matching bases. This CDR3 spans 15 amino acids. Germline values: CDR1 SNHLY, CDR2 FYNNEI. V lost 2 bases to trimming and J lost 1 base, with 11 bases between them.

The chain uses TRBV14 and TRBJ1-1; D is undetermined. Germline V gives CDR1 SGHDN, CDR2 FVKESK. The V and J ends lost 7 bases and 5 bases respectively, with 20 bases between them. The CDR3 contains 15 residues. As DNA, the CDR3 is TGTGCCAGCAAAGTACAAAGCGGTGTGATTACTGAAGCTTTCTTT. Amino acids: CASKVQSGVITEAFF.

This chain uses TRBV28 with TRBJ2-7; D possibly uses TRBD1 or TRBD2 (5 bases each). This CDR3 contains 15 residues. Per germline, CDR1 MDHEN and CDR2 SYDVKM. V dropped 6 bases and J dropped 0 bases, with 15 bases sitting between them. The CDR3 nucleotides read TGTGCCAGCAGAGAAATCAAGAGGGGCTCCTACGAGCAGTACTTC. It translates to CASREIKRGSYEQYF.